The clone carrying this T cell receptor beta chain was picked up a small number of times. What it recognizes is unknown. This sample was taken from a study of response to subunit inactivated influenza vaccine. Findings of the study overall: Seasonal influenza vaccination, on each occasion, was suggested by the authors to recruit few new T cells.

MiXCR, run by TCRdb on the RT-PCR reads, gives a single entry per CDR3 protein. The sample has 710,000 or so distinct CDR3 sequences, less than 20% seen once. The CDR3 contains 14 residues. V dropped 5 bases and J dropped 2 bases, with 10 bases sitting between them. CDR1 is SEHNR and CDR2 is FQNEAQ in the germline V gene (reference sequence). Sequenced material: PBMCs from blood, taken roughly 12 days after vaccination. This clonotype was sampled from a man aged 50-59 years who received an inactivated influenza vaccine. The rearrangement links TRBV7-9 to TRBJ2-4, with a weak D call TRBD1 (6 bases). The CDR3 DNA is TGTGCCAGCAGCAATGACAGGACCAAAAACATTCAGTACTTC. Encoded protein: CASSNDRTKNIQYF.